This T cell receptor (beta chain) was documented in a study of OX40 agonist ivuxolimab in advanced cancers. Study-level information: Enrolled patients in dose escalation had cancers that were hepatocellular carcinoma, melanoma, renal cell or head and neck cancer. A male proportion of under 90% was recorded, with mean age approximately 64 years and range roughly 23 to 90. Three patients responded partially, comprising one with hepatocellular carcinoma and two with cutaneous melanoma.

Sequenced by immunoSEQ multiplex PCR; TCRdb stores in-frame clones only, minus some. The sample includes about 63,000 clones, 70% to 80% of them seen just once. A note on this clone: Its cognate antigen is unknown.

General observations from the study: CD4+ and CD8+ blood T cells expanded clonally by week 6 at 0.1 to 3.0 mg/kg.

The sequencing here drew on CD4+ or CD8+ T cells sorted from blood, taken in a trial of the OX40 agonist ivuxolimab. The clonotype originates from an adult with an advanced solid tumor such as melanoma, head and neck, liver or kidney cancer.

Written as DNA, the CDR3 is TGTGCCAGCAGTTTGGGACAGGGGTATGGATATGGCTACACCTTC. Residues: CASSLGQGYGYGYTF. This chain uses TRBV28 with TRBJ1-2, with 10 bases lining up with TRBD1. Germline assignment: CDR1 MDHEN and CDR2 SYDVKM. V shed 3 bases and J 5 bases; nucleotides not matched to a gene: 6. There are 15 residues in the CDR3.